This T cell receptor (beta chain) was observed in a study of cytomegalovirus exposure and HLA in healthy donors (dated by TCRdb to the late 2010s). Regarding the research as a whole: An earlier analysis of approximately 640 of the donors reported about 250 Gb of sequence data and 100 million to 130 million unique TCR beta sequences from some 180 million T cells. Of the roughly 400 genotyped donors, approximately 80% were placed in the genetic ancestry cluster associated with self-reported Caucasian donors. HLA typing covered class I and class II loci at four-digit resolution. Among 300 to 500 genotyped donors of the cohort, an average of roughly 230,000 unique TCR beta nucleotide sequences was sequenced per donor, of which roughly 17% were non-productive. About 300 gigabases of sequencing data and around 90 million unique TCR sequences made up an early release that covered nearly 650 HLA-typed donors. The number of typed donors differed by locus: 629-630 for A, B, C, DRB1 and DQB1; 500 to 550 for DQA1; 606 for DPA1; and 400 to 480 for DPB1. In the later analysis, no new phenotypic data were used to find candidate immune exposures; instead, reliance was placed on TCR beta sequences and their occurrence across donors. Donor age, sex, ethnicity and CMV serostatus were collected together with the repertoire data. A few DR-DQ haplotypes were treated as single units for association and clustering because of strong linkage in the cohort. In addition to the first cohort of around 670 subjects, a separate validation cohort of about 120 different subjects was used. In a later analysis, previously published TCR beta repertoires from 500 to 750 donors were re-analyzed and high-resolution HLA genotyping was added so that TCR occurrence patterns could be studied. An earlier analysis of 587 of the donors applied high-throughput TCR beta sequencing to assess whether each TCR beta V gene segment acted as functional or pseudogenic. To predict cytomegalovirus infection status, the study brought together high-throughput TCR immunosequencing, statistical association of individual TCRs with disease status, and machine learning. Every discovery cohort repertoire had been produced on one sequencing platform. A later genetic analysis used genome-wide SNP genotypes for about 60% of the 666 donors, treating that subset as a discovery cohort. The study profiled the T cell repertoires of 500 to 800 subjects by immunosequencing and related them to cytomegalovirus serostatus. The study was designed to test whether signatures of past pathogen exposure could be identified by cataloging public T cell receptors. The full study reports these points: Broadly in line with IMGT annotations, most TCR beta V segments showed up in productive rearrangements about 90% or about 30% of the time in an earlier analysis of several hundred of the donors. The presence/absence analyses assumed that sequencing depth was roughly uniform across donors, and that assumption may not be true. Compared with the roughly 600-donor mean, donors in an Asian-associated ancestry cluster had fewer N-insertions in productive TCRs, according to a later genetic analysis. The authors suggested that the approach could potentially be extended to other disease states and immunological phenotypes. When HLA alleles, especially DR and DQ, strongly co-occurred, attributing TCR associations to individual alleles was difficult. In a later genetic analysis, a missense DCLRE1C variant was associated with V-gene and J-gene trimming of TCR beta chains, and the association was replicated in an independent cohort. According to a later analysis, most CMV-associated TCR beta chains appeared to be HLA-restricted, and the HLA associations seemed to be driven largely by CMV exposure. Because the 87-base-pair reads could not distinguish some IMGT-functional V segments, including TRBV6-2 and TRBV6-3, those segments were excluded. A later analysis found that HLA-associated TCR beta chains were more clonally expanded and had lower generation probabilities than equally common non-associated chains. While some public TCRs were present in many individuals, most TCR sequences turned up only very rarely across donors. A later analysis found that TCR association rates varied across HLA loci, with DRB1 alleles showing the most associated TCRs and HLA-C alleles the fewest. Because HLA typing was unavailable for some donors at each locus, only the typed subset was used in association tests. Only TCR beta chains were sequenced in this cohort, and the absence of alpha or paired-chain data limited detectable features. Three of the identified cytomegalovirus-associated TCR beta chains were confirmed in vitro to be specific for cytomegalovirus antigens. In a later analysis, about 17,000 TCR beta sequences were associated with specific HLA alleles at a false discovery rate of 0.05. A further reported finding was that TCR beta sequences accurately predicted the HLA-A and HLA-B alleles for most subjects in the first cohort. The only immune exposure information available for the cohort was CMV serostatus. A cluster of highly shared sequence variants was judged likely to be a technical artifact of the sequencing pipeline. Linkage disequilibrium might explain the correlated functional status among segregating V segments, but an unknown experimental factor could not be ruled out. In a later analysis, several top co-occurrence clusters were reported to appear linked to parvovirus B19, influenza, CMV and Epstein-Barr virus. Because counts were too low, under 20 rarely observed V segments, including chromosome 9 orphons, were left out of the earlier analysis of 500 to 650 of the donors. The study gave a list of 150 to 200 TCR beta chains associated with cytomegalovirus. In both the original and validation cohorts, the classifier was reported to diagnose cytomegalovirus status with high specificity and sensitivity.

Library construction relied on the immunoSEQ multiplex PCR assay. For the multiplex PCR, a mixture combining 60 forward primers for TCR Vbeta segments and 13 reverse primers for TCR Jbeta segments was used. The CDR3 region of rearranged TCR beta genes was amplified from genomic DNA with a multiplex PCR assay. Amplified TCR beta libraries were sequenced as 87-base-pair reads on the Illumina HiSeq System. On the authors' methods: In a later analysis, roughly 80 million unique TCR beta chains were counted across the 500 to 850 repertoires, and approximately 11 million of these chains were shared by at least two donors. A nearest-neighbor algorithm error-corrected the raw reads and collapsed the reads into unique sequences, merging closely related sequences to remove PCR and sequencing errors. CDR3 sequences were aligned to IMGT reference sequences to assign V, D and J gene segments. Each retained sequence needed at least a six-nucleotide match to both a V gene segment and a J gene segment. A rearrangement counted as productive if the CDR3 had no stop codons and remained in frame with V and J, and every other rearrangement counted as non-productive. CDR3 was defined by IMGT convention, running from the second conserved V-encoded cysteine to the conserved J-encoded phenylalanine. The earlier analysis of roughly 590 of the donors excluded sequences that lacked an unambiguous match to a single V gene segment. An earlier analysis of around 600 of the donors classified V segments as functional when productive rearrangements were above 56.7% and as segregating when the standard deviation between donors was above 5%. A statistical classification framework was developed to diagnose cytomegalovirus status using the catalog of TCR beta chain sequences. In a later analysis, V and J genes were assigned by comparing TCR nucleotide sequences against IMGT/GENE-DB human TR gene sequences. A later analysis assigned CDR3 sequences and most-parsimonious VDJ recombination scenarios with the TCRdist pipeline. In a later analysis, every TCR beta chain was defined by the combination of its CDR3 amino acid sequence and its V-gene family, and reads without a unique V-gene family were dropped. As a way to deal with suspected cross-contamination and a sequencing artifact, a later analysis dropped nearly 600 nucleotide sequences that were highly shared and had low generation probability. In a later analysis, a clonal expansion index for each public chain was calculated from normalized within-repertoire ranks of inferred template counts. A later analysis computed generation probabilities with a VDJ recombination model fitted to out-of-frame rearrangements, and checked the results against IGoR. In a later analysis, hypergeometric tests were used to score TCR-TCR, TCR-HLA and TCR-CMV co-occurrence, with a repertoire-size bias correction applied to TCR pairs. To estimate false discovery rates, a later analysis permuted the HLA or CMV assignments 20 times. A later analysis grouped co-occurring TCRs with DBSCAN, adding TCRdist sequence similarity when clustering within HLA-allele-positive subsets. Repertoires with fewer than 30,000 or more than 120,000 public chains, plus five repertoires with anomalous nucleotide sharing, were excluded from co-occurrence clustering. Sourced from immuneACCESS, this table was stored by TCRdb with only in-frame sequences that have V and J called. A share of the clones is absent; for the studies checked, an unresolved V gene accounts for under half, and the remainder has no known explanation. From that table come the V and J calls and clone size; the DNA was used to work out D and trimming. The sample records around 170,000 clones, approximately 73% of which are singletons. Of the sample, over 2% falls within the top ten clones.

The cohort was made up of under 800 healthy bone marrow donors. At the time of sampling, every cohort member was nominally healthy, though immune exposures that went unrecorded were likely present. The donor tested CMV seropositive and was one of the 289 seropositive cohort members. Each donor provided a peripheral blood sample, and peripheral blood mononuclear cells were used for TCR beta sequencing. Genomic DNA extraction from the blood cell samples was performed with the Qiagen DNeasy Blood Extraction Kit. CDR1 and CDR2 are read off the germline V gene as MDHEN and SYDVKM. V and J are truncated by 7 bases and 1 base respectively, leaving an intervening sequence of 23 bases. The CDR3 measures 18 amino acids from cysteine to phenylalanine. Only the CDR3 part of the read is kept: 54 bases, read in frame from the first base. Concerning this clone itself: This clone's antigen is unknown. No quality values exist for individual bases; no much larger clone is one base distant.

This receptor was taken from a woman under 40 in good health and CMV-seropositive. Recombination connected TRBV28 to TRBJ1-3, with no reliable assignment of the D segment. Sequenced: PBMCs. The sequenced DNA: TGTGCCAGCATAGGGAGTTATAGGGAGAAGGCGTCTGGAAACACCATATATTTT. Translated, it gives CASIGSYREKASGNTIYF.